This TCR beta chain was recovered during a study of regulatory T cells in long-lasting Graves disease. The CDR3 sequence is 16 residues long. V shed 5 bases and J 4 bases; nucleotides not matched to a gene: 6. Time point noted: newly diagnosed GD, antithyroid drugs for less than 3 months. PBMCs provided the RNA from which the TCR library was made. Arm-PCR of CDR3 regions with iRepertoire HTBI primers generated TCR beta libraries. Each CDR3 protein gets one entry after TCRdb re-called the multiplex PCR reads with MiXCR. The sample shows a few hundred thousand distinct CDR3 sequences, approximately 16% of them seen only once. This same sample was also part of a study on T cells in Graves' hyperthyroidism and ophthalmopathy.

This clonotype was obtained from a woman aged 40 to 50 with Graves disease. Sequenced here: peripheral blood mononuclear cells (PBMCs), sampled at new diagnosis, from a patient treated with antithyroid drugs. V is TRBV12-3 or TRBV12-4 and J is TRBJ2-3; TRBD2 matches 13 bases. In nucleotides, the CDR3 is TGTGCCAGCAGTACCGGGACTAGCGGGAAAGCAGATACGCAGTATTTT. This codes for CASSTGTSGKADTQYF.